This T cell receptor beta chain appears in the sequencing data of a study of blood T cell repertoires in COVID-19. Assay: immunoSEQ multiplex PCR; the TCRdb copy retains only in-frame clones and omits some. The sample has roughly 260,000 clones, roughly nine tenths seen once. In this sample, this clone turned up a few times. Sequenced material: peripheral blood. The sequence came from a man aged 55 to 70 who had recovered from COVID-19.

The CDR3 nucleotides are TGTGCCAGCAGATTTAGGGGGAATCAGCCCCAGCATTTT. This codes for CASRFRGNQPQHF. The V call is TRBV27, the J call TRBJ1-5; a possible D gene is TRBD1 (6 bases). Germline V gene data show CDR1 as MNHEY and CDR2 as SMNVEV (reference sequence). The ends were cut back, 6 bases at V and 4 bases at J, with 10 bases in the middle. This CDR3 is 13 amino acids long.